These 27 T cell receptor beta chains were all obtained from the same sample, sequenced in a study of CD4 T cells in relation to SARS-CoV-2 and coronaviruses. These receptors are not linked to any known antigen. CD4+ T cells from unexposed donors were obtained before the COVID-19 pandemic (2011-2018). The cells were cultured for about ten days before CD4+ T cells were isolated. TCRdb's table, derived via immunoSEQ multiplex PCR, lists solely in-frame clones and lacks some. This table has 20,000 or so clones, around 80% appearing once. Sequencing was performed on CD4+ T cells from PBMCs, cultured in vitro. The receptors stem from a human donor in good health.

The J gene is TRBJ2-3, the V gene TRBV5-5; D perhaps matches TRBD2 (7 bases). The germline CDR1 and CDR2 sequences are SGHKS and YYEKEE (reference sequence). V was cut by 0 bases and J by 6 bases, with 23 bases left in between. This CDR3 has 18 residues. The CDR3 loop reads CASSLVGVGGAGRDTQYF. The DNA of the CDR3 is TGTGCCAGCAGCTTGGTAGGCGTGGGGGGGGCAGGCCGGGATACGCAGTATTTT.

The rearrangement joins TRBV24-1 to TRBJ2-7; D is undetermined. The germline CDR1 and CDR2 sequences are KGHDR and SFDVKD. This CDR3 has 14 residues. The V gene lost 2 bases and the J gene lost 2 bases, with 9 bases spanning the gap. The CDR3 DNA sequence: TGTGCCACCAGTGATTGCCAACAGACCTACGAGCAGTACTTC. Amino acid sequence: CATSDCQQTYEQYF.

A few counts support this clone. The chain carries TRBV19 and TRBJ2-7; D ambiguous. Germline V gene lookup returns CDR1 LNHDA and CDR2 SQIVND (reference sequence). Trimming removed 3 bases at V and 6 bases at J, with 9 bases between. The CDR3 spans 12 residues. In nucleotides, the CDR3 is TGTGCCAGTAGTATCGGCACTGGCGAGCAGTACTTC. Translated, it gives CASSIGTGEQYF.

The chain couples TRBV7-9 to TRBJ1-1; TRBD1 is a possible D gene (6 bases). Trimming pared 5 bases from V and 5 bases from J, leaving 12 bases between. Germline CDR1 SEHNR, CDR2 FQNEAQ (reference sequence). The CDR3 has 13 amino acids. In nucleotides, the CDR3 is TGTGCCAGCAGCCTTGGGGGCGTAACTGAAGCTTTCTTT. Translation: CASSLGGVTEAFF.

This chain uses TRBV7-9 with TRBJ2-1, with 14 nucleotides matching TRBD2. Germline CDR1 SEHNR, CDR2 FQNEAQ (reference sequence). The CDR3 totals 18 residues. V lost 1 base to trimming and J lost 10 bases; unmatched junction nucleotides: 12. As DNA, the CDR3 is TGTGCCAGCAGCTTAGTTCCGGGACTAGCGGGAGAATTATGGGAGCAGTTCTTC. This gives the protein CASSLVPGLAGELWEQFF.

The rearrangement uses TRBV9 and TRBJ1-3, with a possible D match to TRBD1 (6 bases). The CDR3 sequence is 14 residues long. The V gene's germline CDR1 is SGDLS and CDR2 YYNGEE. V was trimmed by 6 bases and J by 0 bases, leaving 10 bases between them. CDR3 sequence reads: CASKPGDSGNTIYF. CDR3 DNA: TGTGCCAGCAAACCAGGGGACTCTGGAAACACCATATATTTT.

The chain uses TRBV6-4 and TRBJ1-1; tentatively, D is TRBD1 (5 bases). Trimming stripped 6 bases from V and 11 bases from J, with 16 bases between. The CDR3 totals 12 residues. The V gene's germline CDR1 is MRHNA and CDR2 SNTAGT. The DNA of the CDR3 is TGTGCCAGCAGGCAGACGGGTGGGGCGGCTTTCTTT. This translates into CASRQTGGAAFF.

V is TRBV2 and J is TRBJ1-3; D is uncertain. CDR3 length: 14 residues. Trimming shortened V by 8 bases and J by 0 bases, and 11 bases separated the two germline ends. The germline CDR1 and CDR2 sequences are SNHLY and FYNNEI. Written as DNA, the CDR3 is TGTGCCAGCGCTCCACTTATCTCTGGAAACACCATATATTTT. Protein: CASAPLISGNTIYF.

The CDR3 region has the DNA TGTGCCAGCAGTGTTAGCACAGATACGCAGTATTTT. Residues: CASSVSTDTQYF. The chain combines TRBV2 with TRBJ2-3; D not certain. Per germline, CDR1 SNHLY and CDR2 FYNNEI. The CDR3 sequence is 12 residues long. V was shortened by 4 bases and J by 0 bases, with 2 bases between the two germline ends.

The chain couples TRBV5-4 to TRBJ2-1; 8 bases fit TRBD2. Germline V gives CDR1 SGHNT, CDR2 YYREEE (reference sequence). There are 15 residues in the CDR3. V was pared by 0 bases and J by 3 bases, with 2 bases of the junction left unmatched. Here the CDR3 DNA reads TGTGCCAGCAGCTTGGGCGGGGGGAACTACAATGAGCAGTTCTTC. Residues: CASSLGGGNYNEQFF.

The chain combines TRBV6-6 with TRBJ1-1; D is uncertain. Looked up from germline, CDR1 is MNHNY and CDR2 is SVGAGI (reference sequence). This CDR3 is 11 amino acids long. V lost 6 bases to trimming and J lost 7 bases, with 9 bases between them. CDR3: CASSPRVEAFF. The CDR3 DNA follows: TGTGCCAGCAGCCCGAGGGTTGAAGCTTTCTTT.

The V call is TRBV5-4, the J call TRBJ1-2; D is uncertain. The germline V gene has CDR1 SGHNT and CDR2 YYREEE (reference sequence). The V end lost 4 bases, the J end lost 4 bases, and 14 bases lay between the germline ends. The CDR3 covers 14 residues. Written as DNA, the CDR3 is TGTGCCAGCAGCCCCCAAGTAACAGTCTATGGCTACACCTTC. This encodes CASSPQVTVYGYTF.

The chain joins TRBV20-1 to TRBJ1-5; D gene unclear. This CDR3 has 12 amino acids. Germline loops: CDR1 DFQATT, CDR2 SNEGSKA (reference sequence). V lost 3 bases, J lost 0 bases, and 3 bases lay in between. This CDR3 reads CSASNSNQPQHF. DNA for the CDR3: TGCAGTGCTAGTAATAGCAATCAGCCCCAGCATTTT.

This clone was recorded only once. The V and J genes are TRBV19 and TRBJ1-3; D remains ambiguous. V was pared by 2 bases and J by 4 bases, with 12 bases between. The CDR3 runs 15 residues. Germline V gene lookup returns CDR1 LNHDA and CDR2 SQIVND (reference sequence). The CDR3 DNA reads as TGTGCCAGTAGTATAAGCCGGACTCCGGGAAACACCATATATTTT. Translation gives CASSISRTPGNTIYF.

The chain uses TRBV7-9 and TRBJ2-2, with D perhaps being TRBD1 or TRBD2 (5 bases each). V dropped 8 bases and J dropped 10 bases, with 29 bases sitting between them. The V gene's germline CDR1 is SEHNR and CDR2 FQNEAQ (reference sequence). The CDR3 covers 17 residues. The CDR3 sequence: CASPPGLPGQTLEELFF. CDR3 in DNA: TGTGCCAGCCCCCCGGGTCTACCGGGGCAGACCCTGGAGGAGCTGTTTTTT.

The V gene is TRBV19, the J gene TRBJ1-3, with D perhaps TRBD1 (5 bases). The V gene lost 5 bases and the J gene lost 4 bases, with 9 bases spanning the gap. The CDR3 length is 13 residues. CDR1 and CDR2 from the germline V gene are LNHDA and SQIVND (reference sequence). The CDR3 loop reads CASSSGLGNTIYF. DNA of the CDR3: TGTGCCAGTAGTTCGGGACTCGGAAACACCATATATTTT.

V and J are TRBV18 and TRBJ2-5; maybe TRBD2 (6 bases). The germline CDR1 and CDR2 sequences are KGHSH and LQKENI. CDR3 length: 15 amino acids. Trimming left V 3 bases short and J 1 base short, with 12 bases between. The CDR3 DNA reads TGTGCCAGCTCACCTCAACCGGGACTCCAAGAGACCCAGTACTTC. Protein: CASSPQPGLQETQYF.

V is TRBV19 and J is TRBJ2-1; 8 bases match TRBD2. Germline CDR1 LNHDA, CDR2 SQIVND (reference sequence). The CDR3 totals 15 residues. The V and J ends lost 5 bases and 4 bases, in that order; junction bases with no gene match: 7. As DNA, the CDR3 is TGTGCCAGTAGTCCCTTCCGCGGGGGGTACAATGAGCAGTTCTTC. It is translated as CASSPFRGGYNEQFF.

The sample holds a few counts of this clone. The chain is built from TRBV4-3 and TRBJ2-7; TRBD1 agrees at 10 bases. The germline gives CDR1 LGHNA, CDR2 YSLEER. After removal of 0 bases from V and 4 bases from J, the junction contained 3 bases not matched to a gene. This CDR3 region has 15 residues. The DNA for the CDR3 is TGCGCCAGCAGCCAAGATGCGGGACAGGGGTACGAGCAGTACTTC. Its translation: CASSQDAGQGYEQYF.

The CDR3: CASSYSTNERYGYTF. The DNA for the CDR3 is TGTGCCAGCAGTTACTCGACTAACGAGCGCTATGGCTACACCTTC. V usage is TRBV6-6 and J usage is TRBJ1-2, with D unclear. This CDR3 has 15 residues. The germline V gene encodes CDR1 MNHNY and CDR2 SVGAGI (reference sequence). With 0 bases removed from V and 4 bases from J, the gap between germline ends came to 12 bases.

This CDR3 reads CASSKGTGPTLLRNQPQHF. CDR3 DNA sequence: TGTGCCAGCAGCAAAGGGACAGGTCCTACCTTACTTAGAAATCAGCCCCAGCATTTT. The rearrangement uses TRBV7-9 and TRBJ1-5; 8 bases map to TRBD1. Germline CDR1 reads SEHNR; CDR2 reads FQNEAQ (reference sequence). The CDR3 covers 19 residues. Germline trimming cut 5 bases from V and 4 bases from J; bases unmatched to any gene: 19.

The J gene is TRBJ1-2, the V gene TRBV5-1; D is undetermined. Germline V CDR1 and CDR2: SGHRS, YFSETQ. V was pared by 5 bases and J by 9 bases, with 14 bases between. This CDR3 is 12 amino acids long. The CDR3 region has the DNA TGCGCCAGCAGAAACTTAACGAACAGCTACACCTTC. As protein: CASRNLTNSYTF.

This CDR3 reads CAWSAQGTEAFF. The DNA of the CDR3 is TGTGCCTGGAGTGCCCAGGGCACTGAAGCTTTCTTT. The genes are TRBV30 and TRBJ1-1, with D maybe TRBD1 (5 bases). Trimming pared 1 base from V and 4 bases from J, leaving 7 bases between. The CDR3 length is 12 residues. Germline loops: CDR1 GTSNPN, CDR2 SVGIG (reference sequence).

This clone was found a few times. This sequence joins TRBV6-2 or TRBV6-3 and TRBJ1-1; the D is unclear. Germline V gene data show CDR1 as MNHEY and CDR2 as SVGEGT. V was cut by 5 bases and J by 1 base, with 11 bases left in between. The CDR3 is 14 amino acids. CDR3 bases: TGTGCCAGCAGTGATCAGGAGGCGAACACTGAAGCTTTCTTT. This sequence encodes CASSDQEANTEAFF.

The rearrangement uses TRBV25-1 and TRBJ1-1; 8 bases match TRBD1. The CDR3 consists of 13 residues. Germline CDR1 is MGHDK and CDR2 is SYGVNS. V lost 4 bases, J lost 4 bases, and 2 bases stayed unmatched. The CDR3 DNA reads TGTGCCAGCAGTGGAACAGGGGGCACTGAAGCTTTCTTT. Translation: CASSGTGGTEAFF.

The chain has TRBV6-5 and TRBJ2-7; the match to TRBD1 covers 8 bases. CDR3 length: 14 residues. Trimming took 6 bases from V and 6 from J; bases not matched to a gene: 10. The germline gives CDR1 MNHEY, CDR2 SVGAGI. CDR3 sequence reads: CASRRSGQGGEQYF. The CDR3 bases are TGTGCCAGCAGGCGCTCCGGACAGGGAGGCGAGCAGTACTTC.

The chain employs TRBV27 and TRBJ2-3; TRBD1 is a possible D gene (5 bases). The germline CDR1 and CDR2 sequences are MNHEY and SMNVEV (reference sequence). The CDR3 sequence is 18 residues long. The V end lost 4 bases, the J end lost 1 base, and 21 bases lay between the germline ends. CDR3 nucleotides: TGTGCCAGCAGTTCAAAGGGGTTAGTGGGGTTGGGCACAGATACGCAGTATTTT. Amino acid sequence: CASSSKGLVGLGTDTQYF.